Below, 21 T cell receptor beta chains from the same sample are listed, as sequenced in a study of cytomegalovirus exposure and HLA in healthy donors. PCR employed 60 Vbeta and 13 Jbeta primers. Libraries were prepared by immunoSEQ multiplex PCR; TCRdb keeps only in-frame clonotypes and omits some of them. Of 130,000 or so clones in the sample, more than 60% were seen once. The sequencing input was PBMCs. Receptors originate from a woman aged 40 to 50 in good health and CMV-seropositive.

The chain has TRBV7-2 and TRBJ1-5; unclear D gene. Between the trimmed V and J ends, which lost 1 base and 2 bases, there was a span of 6 bases. Per the germline V gene, CDR1 is SGHTA and CDR2 is FQGNSA. This CDR3 contains 14 residues. For the CDR3, the DNA is TGTGCCAGCAGCTTAGTTGTCGGCAATCAGCCCCAGCATTTT. Protein: CASSLVVGNQPQHF.

This rearrangement joins TRBV7-2 to TRBJ2-7; 9 bases are shared with TRBD1. Germline V lookup: CDR1 SGHTA, CDR2 FQGNSA. The CDR3 length is 14 residues. The V segment lost 5 bases and the J segment 4 bases; nucleotides outside the gene matches: 6. Written as DNA, the CDR3 is TGTGCCAGCAGCCGAGGACAGGGGCTTTACGAGCAGTACTTC. Translating gives CASSRGQGLYEQYF.

In its sample, this clone was seen a few times. The V gene is TRBV28, the J gene TRBJ2-5; 9 positions agree with TRBD1. After removal of 5 bases from V and 4 bases from J, the junction contained 5 bases not matched to a gene. The V gene's germline CDR1 is MDHEN and CDR2 SYDVKM. CDR3 length equals 14 residues. In nucleotides, the CDR3 is TGTGCCAGCAGTCCCCGGACAGGGGCAGAGACCCAGTACTTC. Encoded protein: CASSPRTGAETQYF.

This chain uses TRBV5-5 with TRBJ2-7; TRBD1 aligns across 9 bases. Trimming took 4 bases from V and 5 from J; bases not matched to a gene: 10. The germline CDR1 and CDR2 sequences are SGHKS and YYEKEE (reference sequence). The CDR3 spans 15 residues. DNA for the CDR3: TGTGCCAGCAGCCGCGCCGGGACAGGGAGCCACGAGCAGTACTTC. Translation gives CASSRAGTGSHEQYF.

J is TRBJ2-7 and V is TRBV7-2; 8 bases agree with TRBD1. After removal of 4 bases from V and 1 base from J, the junction contained 3 bases not matched to a gene. The CDR3 is 14 amino acids. The germline V gene encodes CDR1 SGHTA and CDR2 FQGNSA. As DNA, the CDR3 is TGTGCCAGCAGCTCTAGGACAGGGTCCTACGAGCAGTACTTC. This codes for CASSSRTGSYEQYF.

The chain's CDR3 is CASSLRGGGYTF. Here the CDR3 DNA reads TGTGCCAGCAGCCTCCGCGGGGGTGGCTACACCTTC. The chain couples TRBV11-2 to TRBJ1-2, with a possible D match to TRBD1 (5 bases). With 5 bases removed from V and 7 bases from J, the gap between germline ends came to 11 bases. The germline V gene encodes CDR1 SGHAT and CDR2 FQNNGV. The CDR3 is 12 residues long. The variable domain in full, completed from reference TRBV11-2 and TRBJ1-2, reads EAGVAQSPRYKIIEKRQSVAFWCNPISGHATLYWYQQILGQGPKLLIQFQNNGVVDDSQLPKDRFSAERLKGVDSTLKIQPAKLEDSAVYLCASSLRGGGYTFGSGTRLTVV.

The chain is built from TRBV11-2 and TRBJ2-5; D is possibly TRBD2 (6 bases). The CDR3 extends over 13 amino acids. Germline CDR1 and CDR2: SGHAT and FQNNGV. V lost 5 bases, J lost 0 bases, and 7 bases lay in between. The DNA for the CDR3 is TGTGCCAGCAGCCGGGAGTACCAAGAGACCCAGTACTTC. Translated, it gives CASSREYQETQYF.

The chain links TRBV27 to TRBJ2-5, with unresolved D. Germline lookup yields CDR1 MNHEY and CDR2 SMNVEV (reference sequence). The CDR3 has 13 amino acids. The V end lost 6 bases, the J end lost 1 base, and 9 bases lay between the germline ends. The CDR3 spells CASRSSFQETQYF. The CDR3 coding sequence is TGTGCCAGCAGATCGTCGTTCCAAGAGACCCAGTACTTC.

V usage is TRBV2 and J usage is TRBJ1-4, with D unclear. The V end lost 7 bases, the J end lost 4 bases, and 16 bases lay between the germline ends. This CDR3 is built from 15 residues. Germline CDR1 and CDR2: SNHLY and FYNNEI. DNA of the CDR3: TGTGCCAGCACTAAAGACCTCAGGCTTAATGAAAAACTGTTTTTT. It encodes CASTKDLRLNEKLFF.

V is TRBV7-3 and J is TRBJ2-5; possibly TRBD2 for D (6 bases). The germline CDR1 and CDR2 sequences are SGHTA and FQGTGA. Trimming took 3 bases from V and 5 from J, leaving 19 bases between them. CDR3 length equals 16 residues. CDR3 in amino acids: CASSFVSGTPPETQYF. The CDR3, as DNA: TGTGCCAGCAGCTTCGTATCCGGGACTCCGCCGGAGACCCAGTACTTC.

The rearrangement uses TRBV27 and TRBJ1-3, with 7 positions matching TRBD1. Germline V gene sequence: CDR1 MNHEY, CDR2 SMNVEV (reference sequence). After removal of 2 bases from V and 4 bases from J, the junction contained 2 bases not matched to a gene. CDR3 size: 14 residues. CDR3 nucleotide sequence: TGTGCCAGCAGTTTACAGGGGGTCGGAAACACCATATATTTT. Its translation is CASSLQGVGNTIYF.

The chain has TRBV28 and TRBJ2-7, with TRBD1 matching 8 bases. CDR1 is MDHEN, CDR2 SYDVKM, per germline. The trim removed 3 bases at V and 0 bases at J, leaving 4 bases unmatched. The CDR3 sequence is 15 residues long. The CDR3 nucleotides read TGTGCCAGCAGTTTTGCAGGGGGCCCCTCCTACGAGCAGTACTTC. This sequence encodes CASSFAGGPSYEQYF.

The chain combines TRBV28 with TRBJ2-3; tentative D call: TRBD1 (5 bases). Germline values: CDR1 MDHEN, CDR2 SYDVKM. The V end was cut by 8 bases, the J end by 1 base, with 13 bases between. The CDR3 is 14 residues long. The CDR3 spells CASCRRGGTDTQYF. The CDR3 DNA reads as TGTGCCAGCTGTCGAAGGGGCGGCACAGATACGCAGTATTTT.

V usage is TRBV14 and J usage is TRBJ1-1; D may be TRBD1 (6 bases). V was cut by 0 bases and J by 3 bases, with 14 bases left in between. Germline lookup yields CDR1 SGHDN and CDR2 FVKESK. The CDR3 is made up of 16 amino acids. CDR3 loop: CASSQEQGAKYTEAFF. CDR3 nucleotides: TGTGCCAGCAGCCAAGAACAGGGAGCAAAATACACTGAAGCTTTCTTT.

The chain couples TRBV10-3 to TRBJ2-3; TRBD1 matches 9 bases. Germline values: CDR1 ENHRY, CDR2 SYGVKD. The CDR3 sequence is 14 residues long. The ends lost 9 bases at V and 2 bases at J; junction bases unmatched: 6. CDR3 in amino acids: CAMGGQGITDTQYF. The CDR3 DNA reads as TGTGCCATGGGGGGACAGGGAATCACAGATACGCAGTATTTT.

This clone appeared a single time. V and J are TRBV2 and TRBJ2-7; 8 positions match TRBD1. The CDR3 has 14 amino acids. Germline trimming cut 5 bases from V and 5 bases from J; bases unmatched to any gene: 8. Germline lookup yields CDR1 SNHLY and CDR2 FYNNEI. The CDR3 DNA is TGTGCCAGCAGTAGGGACAGGTCCAGCCACGAGCAGTACTTC. Amino acid sequence: CASSRDRSSHEQYF. The full variable domain, with the rest looked up from reference TRBV2 and TRBJ2-7, is EPEVTQTPSHQVTQMGQEVILRCVPISNHLYFYWYRQILGQKVEFLVSFYNNEISEKSEIFDDQFSVERPDGSNFTLKIRSTKLEDSAMYFCASSRDRSSHEQYFGPGTRLTVT.

By frequency in the sample, this clone is medium-sized. The J gene is TRBJ1-1, the V gene TRBV10-3; the match to TRBD1 covers 8 bases. The germline V gene encodes CDR1 ENHRY and CDR2 SYGVKD. The CDR3 loop spans 13 amino acids. Trimming removed 6 bases from V and 5 bases from J; junction bases left unmatched: 5. The CDR3 DNA is TGTGCCATCAGGGGACAGGAGAGGACTGAAGCTTTCTTT. Translating it yields CAIRGQERTEAFF.

In its sample, this clone was seen once. This sequence joins TRBV4-2 and TRBJ1-6, with D possibly matching TRBD1 (5 bases). V lost 4 bases and J lost 6, with 10 bases in between. The CDR3 is made up of 14 amino acids. Germline V CDR1 and CDR2: LGHNA, YNFKEQ. The CDR3 spells CASSPGTGNSPLHF. As DNA, the CDR3 is TGTGCCAGCAGCCCCGGCACAGGTAATTCACCCCTCCACTTT.

This chain uses TRBV2 with TRBJ2-1; 7 positions agree with TRBD2. J gave up 9 bases and V 7 bases, and 15 bases lay outside the gene matches. The CDR3 covers 15 residues. From germline, CDR1 is SNHLY and CDR2 FYNNEI. CDR3 sequence: CASKLAERDSGEQFF. As DNA, the CDR3 is TGTGCCAGCAAGTTAGCCGAGCGGGATTCGGGTGAGCAGTTCTTC.

This clone was counted between two and nine times. The chain employs TRBV12-5 and TRBJ2-5, with D perhaps matching TRBD1 (6 bases). Germline values: CDR1 LGHNT, CDR2 FRNRAP. The CDR3 length is 15 residues. Trimming shortened V by 1 base and J by 1 base, and 10 bases separated the two germline ends. The CDR3 region is CASGLEGGSQETQYF. The CDR3 bases are TGTGCTAGTGGTTTGGAAGGGGGAAGCCAAGAGACCCAGTACTTC.

CDR3: CASRKGQNTGELFF. CDR3 coding DNA: TGTGCCAGCAGAAAGGGACAGAACACCGGGGAGCTGTTTTTT. The genes are TRBV7-9 and TRBJ2-2; TRBD1 might be the D (6 bases). In germline, CDR1 is SEHNR, CDR2 FQNEAQ (reference sequence). This CDR3 has 14 residues. The ends were cut back, 6 bases at V and 1 base at J, with 9 bases in the middle.